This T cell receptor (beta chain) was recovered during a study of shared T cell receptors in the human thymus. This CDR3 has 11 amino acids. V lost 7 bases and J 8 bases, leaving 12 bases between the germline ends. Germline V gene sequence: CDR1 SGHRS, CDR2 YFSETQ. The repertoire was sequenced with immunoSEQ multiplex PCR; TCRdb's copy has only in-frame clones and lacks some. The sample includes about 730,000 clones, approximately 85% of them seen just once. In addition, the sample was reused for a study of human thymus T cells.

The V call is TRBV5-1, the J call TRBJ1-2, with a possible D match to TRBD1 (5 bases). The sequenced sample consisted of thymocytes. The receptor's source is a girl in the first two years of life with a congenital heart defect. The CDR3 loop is CASRKGNGYTF. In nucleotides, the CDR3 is TGCGCCAGCCGCAAGGGGAACGGCTACACCTTC.